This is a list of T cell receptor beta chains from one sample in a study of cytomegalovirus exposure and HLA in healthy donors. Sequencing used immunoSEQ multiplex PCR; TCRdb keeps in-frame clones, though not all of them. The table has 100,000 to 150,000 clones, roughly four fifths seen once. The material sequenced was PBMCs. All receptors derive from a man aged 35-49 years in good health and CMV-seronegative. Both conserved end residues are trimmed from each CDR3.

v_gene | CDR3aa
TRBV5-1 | ASSLGLAVDSDTQY
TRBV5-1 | ASRPTISGNTIY
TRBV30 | AWSVSPSRDTIY
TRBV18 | ASSQSYVEKETQY
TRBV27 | ASSYTGRGYGYT
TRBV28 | ASRTVPNEKLF
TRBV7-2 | ASSLALTLAGIQY
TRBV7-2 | ASSLTDYEQY
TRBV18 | ASLRDTDTEAF
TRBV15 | ATSQGNTEAF
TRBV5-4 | ASSGEQGHSGNTIY
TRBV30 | AWSFIGELF
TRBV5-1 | ASSLAIGLATDTQY
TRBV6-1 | ASSVLAGIDTDTQY
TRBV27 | ASRPEGGTQY
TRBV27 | ASIGRYEQY
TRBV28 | ASSLGQGRYYGYT
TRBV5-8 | ASSFGGSNQPQH
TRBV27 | ASGILQGAPHEQF
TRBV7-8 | ASSFGVTTPVNGYT
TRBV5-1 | ASSFGLASTDTQY
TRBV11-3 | ASSTLETGELF